The text below deals with one T cell receptor beta chain. The data were produced by immunoSEQ multiplex PCR, yet TCRdb's version contains in-frame clones alone and is incomplete. The sample lists 70,000 to 95,000 clones; 85% to 95% were seen once. CDR3 length equals 15 residues. The germline V gene has CDR1 MDHEN and CDR2 SYDVKM. With 2 bases clipped from V and 0 bases from J, the junction kept 4 bases outside the gene matches. This sample was taken from a study of blood T cell repertoires in COVID-19. This receptor was taken from a woman aged 60 to 75 with active COVID-19. Sequenced input: peripheral blood. V and J are TRBV28 and TRBJ2-7; 7 bases are a match to TRBD1. CDR3 sequence: CASSLRGDSSYEQYF. In DNA, the CDR3 is TGTGCCAGCAGTTTAAGAGGGGACAGCTCCTACGAGCAGTACTTC.